This TCR beta chain was recorded in a study of T-cell reconstitution after alpha-beta-depleted transplantation in children. This clonotype was seen at least ten times. J lost 4 bases, V lost 4 bases, and 3 bases had no gene match. Germline V gene data show CDR1 as DFQATT and CDR2 as SNEGSKA (reference sequence). This CDR3 contains 13 residues. For TCRbeta, the library was prepared with unique molecular identifiers. From the PCR reads, TCRdb called clonotypes with MiXCR, one entry per CDR3 protein. The table includes about 230,000 distinct CDR3 sequences, 12% detected once. The receptor comes from a human donor who donated a stem cell graft to a child with acute lymphoblastic leukemia. This chain joins TRBV20-1 and TRBJ2-3; TRBD2 matches at 9 bases. Material: PBMCs from the stem cell graft donor, obtained from the stem cell graft. For the CDR3, the DNA is TGCAGTGCTACAAGGACTAGCGCAGATACGCAGTATTTT. Its protein product is CSATRTSADTQYF.